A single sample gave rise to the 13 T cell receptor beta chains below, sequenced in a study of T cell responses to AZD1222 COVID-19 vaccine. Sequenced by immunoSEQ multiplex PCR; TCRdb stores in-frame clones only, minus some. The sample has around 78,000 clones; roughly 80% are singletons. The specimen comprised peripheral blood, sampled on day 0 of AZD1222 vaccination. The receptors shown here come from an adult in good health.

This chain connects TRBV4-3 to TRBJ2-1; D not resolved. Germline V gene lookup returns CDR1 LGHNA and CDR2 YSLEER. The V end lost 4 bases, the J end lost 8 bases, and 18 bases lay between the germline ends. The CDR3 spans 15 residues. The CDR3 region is CASSLSDKRADEQFF. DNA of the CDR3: TGCGCCAGCAGCCTCTCTGATAAAAGGGCCGATGAGCAGTTCTTC.

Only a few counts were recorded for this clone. The CDR3 loop reads CASSDRDTGELFF. The CDR3 DNA follows: TGTGCCAGCAGTGACAGGGACACCGGGGAGCTGTTTTTT. The genes are TRBV6-4 and TRBJ2-2; D gene unclear. The CDR3 runs to 13 residues. The germline CDR1 and CDR2 sequences are MRHNA and SNTAGT. Trimming removed 2 bases from V and 3 bases from J, with 4 bases in between.

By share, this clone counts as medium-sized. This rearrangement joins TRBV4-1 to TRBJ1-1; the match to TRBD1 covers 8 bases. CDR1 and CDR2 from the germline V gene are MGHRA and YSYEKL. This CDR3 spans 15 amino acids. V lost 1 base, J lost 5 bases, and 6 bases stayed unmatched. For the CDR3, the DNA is TGCGCCAGCAGCCAAGTGGACAGGGAGGGAACTGAAGCTTTCTTT. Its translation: CASSQVDREGTEAFF.

CDR3 in amino acids: CASSPEISSTDTQYF. The CDR3, as DNA: TGTGCCAGCAGTCCAGAGATTTCTAGCACAGATACGCAGTATTTT. This chain connects TRBV27 to TRBJ2-3; no firm D call. Germline V CDR1 and CDR2: MNHEY, SMNVEV (reference sequence). V was clipped by 5 bases and J by 0 bases, with 12 bases between them. The CDR3 spans 15 residues.

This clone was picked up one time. The CDR3 is CASSGSLAGAPHTDTQYF. The CDR3 nucleotides are TGTGCCAGTAGTGGGTCTCTAGCGGGGGCCCCTCACACAGATACGCAGTATTTT. This chain uses TRBV19 with TRBJ2-3; the match to TRBD2 covers 10 bases. Germline-derived CDR1 and CDR2 are LNHDA and SQIVND (reference sequence). CDR3 length: 18 residues. V dropped 5 bases and J dropped 2; count of bases not matched to a gene: 13.

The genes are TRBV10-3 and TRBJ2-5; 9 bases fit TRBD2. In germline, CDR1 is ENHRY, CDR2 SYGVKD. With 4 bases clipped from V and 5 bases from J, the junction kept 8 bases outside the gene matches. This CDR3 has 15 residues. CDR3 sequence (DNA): TGTGCCATCAGTGCGGGCGGGGGGGCCGGGGAGACCCAGTACTTC. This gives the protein CAISAGGGAGETQYF.

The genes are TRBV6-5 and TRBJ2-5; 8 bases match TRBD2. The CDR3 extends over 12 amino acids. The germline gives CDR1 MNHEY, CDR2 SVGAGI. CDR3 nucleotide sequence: TGTCAAAGCGGGGGCCCAAAGGAGACCCAGTACTTC. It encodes CQSGGPKETQYF.

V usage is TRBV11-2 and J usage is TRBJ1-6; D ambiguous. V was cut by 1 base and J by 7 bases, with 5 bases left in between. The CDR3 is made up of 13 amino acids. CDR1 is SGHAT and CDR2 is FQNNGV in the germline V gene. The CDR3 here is CASSLAGNSPLHF. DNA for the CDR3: TGTGCCAGCAGCTTAGCGGGGAATTCACCCCTCCACTTT.

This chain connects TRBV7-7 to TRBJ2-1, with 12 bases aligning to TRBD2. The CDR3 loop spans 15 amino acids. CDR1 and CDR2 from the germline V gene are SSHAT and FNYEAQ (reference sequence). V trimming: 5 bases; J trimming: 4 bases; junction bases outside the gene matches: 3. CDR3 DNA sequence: TGTGCCAGCAGCGAGGGACTAGCGGGTTACAATGAGCAGTTCTTC. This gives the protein CASSEGLAGYNEQFF. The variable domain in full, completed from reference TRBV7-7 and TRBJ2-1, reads GAGVSQSPRYKVTKRGQDVTLRCDPISSHATLYWYQQALGQGPEFLTYFNYEAQPDKSGLPSDRFSAERPEGSISTLTIQRTEQRDSAMYRCASSEGLAGYNEQFFGPGTRLTVL.

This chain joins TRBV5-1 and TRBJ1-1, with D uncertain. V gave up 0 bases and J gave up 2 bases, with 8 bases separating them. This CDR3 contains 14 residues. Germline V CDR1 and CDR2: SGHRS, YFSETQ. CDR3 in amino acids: CASSLGPENTEAFF. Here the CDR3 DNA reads TGCGCCAGCAGCTTGGGTCCGGAAAACACTGAAGCTTTCTTT. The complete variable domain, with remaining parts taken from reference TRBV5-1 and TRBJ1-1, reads KAGVTQTPRYLIKTRGQQVTLSCSPISGHRSVSWYQQTPGQGLQFLFEYFSETQRNKGNFPGRFSGRQFSNSRSEMNVSTLELGDSALYLCASSLGPENTEAFFGQGTRLTVV.

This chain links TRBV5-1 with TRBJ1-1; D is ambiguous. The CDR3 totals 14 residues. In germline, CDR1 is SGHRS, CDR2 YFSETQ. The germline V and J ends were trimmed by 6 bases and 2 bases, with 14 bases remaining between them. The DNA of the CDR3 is TGCGCCAGCAACGATGCTAGGAAAAACACTGAAGCTTTCTTT. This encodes CASNDARKNTEAFF. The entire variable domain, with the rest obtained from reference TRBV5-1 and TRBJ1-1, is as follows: KAGVTQTPRYLIKTRGQQVTLSCSPISGHRSVSWYQQTPGQGLQFLFEYFSETQRNKGNFPGRFSGRQFSNSRSEMNVSTLELGDSALYLCASNDARKNTEAFFGQGTRLTVV.

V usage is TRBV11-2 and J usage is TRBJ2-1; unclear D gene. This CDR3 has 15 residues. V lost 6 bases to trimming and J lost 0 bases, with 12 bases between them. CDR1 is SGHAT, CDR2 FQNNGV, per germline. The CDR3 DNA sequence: TGTGCCAGCAGTTTAAAAGTATACTCCTACAATGAGCAGTTCTTC. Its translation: CASSLKVYSYNEQFF. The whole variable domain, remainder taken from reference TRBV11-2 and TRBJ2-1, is EAGVAQSPRYKIIEKRQSVAFWCNPISGHATLYWYQQILGQGPKLLIQFQNNGVVDDSQLPKDRFSAERLKGVDSTLKIQPAKLEDSAVYLCASSLKVYSYNEQFFGPGTRLTVL.

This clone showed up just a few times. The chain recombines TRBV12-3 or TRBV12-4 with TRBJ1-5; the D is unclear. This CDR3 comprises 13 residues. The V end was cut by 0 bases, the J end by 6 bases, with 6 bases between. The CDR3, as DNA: TGTGCCAGCAGTTTAGCGCAAGGTCAGCCCCAGCATTTT. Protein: CASSLAQGQPQHF.